The 3 T cell receptor beta chains presented below share a single source sample, sequenced in a study of blood T cell repertoires in COVID-19. Assay used: immunoSEQ multiplex PCR; TCRdb lists only in-frame clones, some missing. The data contain some 130,000 clones, approximately 83% of them singletons. Sequencing used peripheral blood. The receptor source for this set is a woman between 45 and 65 years old who had recovered from COVID-19.

The chain is built from TRBV29-1 and TRBJ2-1, with 9 bases aligning to TRBD2. There are 17 residues in the CDR3. CDR1 and CDR2 (germline): SQVTM, ANQGSEA. Trimming at V came to 4 bases and at J to 1 base, leaving 11 bases not matched to a gene. The CDR3, as DNA: TGCAGCGTTGTGAGGTTGGCGGGGGGGCCTTCCTACAATGAGCAGTTCTTC. Translated, it gives CSVVRLAGGPSYNEQFF.

The chain links TRBV12-5 to TRBJ2-1; D gene unclear. Trimming stripped 4 bases from V and 4 bases from J, with 2 bases between. Germline CDR1 reads LGHNT; CDR2 reads FRNRAP. The CDR3 length is 11 residues. CDR3 sequence reads: CASGSYNEQFF. In DNA form, the CDR3 reads TGTGCTAGTGGTTCATACAATGAGCAGTTCTTC.

The rearrangement joins TRBV6-6 to TRBJ1-5; TRBD1 agrees at 7 bases. Losses at the gene ends were 5 bases for V and 4 bases for J; bases not matched to a gene: 5. The CDR3 is 14 residues long. Per the germline V gene, CDR1 is MNHNY and CDR2 is SVGAGI (reference sequence). DNA for the CDR3: TGTGCCAGCAGTGCCCGACAGGGAAATCAGCCCCAGCATTTT. The encoded protein is CASSARQGNQPQHF.